This TCR beta chain derives from a study of PD-L1 blockade in urothelial cancer. About the research overall: The patients first took atezolizumab in the mid-2010s, receiving 1,200 mg intravenously every 3 weeks.

V shed 0 bases and J shed 1 base, with 7 bases lying between them. The CDR3 covers 14 residues. Germline V gene data show CDR1 as SGDLS and CDR2 as YYNGEE. Measured with immunoSEQ multiplex PCR; TCRdb has only the in-frame clones, and not every one. This sample has about 30,000 clones; over 80% occur once, and the top ten carry more than 3%. Sample numbers ranged from 1 to 8 per patient, encompassing pretreatment and on-treatment collections. This sample comprised PBMCs, obtained around atezolizumab (anti-PD-L1) treatment. This TCR was recovered from a man aged 50 to 59 with urothelial cancer. This chain joins TRBV9 and TRBJ2-5; D is possibly TRBD2 (5 bases). The chain's CDR3 is CASSVAGTQETQYF. The CDR3 DNA is TGTGCCAGCAGCGTAGCGGGAACCCAAGAGACCCAGTACTTC.